This T cell receptor (beta chain) is drawn from a study of cytomegalovirus exposure and HLA in healthy donors. Study results and limitations: Differences between HLA loci emerged in a later analysis of TCR association rates, with DRB1 most and HLA-C fewest.

Notes on this clone: Its target is not known.

The PCR used 60 Vbeta and 13 Jbeta primers. Sequencing used immunoSEQ multiplex PCR; TCRdb keeps in-frame clones, though not all of them. The sample has under 150,000 clones, 70% to 85% seen once; the top ten hold less than 3%. V lost 4 bases and J lost 6; bases outside the gene matches: 6. CDR3 length: 13 amino acids. Germline V gives CDR1 SGHTA, CDR2 FQGTGA. Sequenced input: PBMCs. The chain uses TRBV7-3 and TRBJ2-7; 7 bases are a match to TRBD1. The origin of this receptor is a man aged 50 to 59 in good health and CMV-seronegative. The CDR3 is CASSSYRGGEQYF. For the CDR3, the DNA is TGTGCCAGCAGCTCATACAGGGGTGGCGAGCAGTACTTC. The variable domain in full, completed from reference TRBV7-3 and TRBJ2-7, reads GAGVSQTPSNKVTEKGKYVELRCDPISGHTALYWYRQSLGQGPEFLIYFQGTGAADDSGLPNDRFFAVRPEGSVSTLKIQRTERGDSAVYLCASSSYRGGEQYFGPGTRLTVT.